This T cell receptor beta chain came from a study of cytomegalovirus exposure and HLA in healthy donors. The PCR ran on 60 Vbeta and 13 Jbeta primers. Generated by immunoSEQ multiplex PCR, the TCRdb table keeps only in-frame clones and is missing some. The sample carries about 280,000 clones, around 90% recorded once. The CDR3 totals 15 residues. CDR1 is MNHEY, CDR2 SVGAGI, per germline. Trimming cost V 5 bases and J 4 bases, with 17 bases left between them. Sequencing input: PBMCs. This clonotype was obtained from a woman aged 18-30 years in good health and CMV-seronegative. The chain links TRBV6-5 to TRBJ1-2; possibly TRBD1 for D (5 bases). CDR3 in amino acids: CASSRLGKRGYGYTF. The CDR3 DNA follows: TGTGCCAGCAGTCGACTAGGGAAAAGGGGCTATGGCTACACCTTC.